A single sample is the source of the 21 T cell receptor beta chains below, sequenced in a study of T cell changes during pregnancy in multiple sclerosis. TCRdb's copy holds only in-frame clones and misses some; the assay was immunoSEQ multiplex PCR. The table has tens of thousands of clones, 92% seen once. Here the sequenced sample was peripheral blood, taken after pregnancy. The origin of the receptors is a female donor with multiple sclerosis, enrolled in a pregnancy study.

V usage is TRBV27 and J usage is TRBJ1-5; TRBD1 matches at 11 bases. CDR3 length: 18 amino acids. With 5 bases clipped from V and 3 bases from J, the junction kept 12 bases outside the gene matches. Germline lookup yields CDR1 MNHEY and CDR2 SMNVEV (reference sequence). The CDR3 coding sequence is TGTGCCAGCAGTCTAGGACAGGGGGCGCAAGAGTTCAATCAGCCCCAGCATTTT. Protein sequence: CASSLGQGAQEFNQPQHF.

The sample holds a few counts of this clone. The CDR3 spells CASSPGQANTGELFF. CDR3 sequence (DNA): TGTGCCAGTAGTCCGGGACAGGCCAACACCGGGGAGCTGTTTTTT. V is TRBV19 and J is TRBJ2-2; 8 bases map to TRBD1. Trimming at V came to 5 bases and at J to 2 bases, leaving 4 bases not matched to a gene. This CDR3 region has 15 residues. The germline V gene encodes CDR1 LNHDA and CDR2 SQIVND (reference sequence).

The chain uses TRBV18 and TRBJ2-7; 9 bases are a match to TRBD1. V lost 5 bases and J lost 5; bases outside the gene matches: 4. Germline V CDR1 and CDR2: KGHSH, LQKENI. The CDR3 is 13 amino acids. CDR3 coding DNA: TGTGCCAGCTCAGGGGACAGGGCCCACGAGCAGTACTTC. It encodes CASSGDRAHEQYF. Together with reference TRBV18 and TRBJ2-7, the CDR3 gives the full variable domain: NAGVMQNPRHLVRRRGQEARLRCSPMKGHSHVYWYRQLPEEGLKFMVYLQKENIIDESGMPKERFSAEFPKEGPSILRIQQVVRGDSAAYFCASSGDRAHEQYFGPGTRLTVT.

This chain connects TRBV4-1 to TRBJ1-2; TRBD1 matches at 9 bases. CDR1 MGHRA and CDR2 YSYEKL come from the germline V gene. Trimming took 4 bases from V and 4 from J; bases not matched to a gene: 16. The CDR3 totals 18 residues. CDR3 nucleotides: TGCGCCAGCAGCCCGACGGGACAGGGCCTATTGACCTTCTATGGCTACACCTTC. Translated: CASSPTGQGLLTFYGYTF.

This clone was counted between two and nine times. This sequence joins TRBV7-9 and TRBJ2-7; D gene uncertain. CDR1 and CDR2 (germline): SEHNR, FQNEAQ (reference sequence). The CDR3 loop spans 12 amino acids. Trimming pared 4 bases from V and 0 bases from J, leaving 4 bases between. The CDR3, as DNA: TGTGCCAGCAGCTCTAGCTCCTACGAGCAGTACTTC. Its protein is CASSSSSYEQYF.

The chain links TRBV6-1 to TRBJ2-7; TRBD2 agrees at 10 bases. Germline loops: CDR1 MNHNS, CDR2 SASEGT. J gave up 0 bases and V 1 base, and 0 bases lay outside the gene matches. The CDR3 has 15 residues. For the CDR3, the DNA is TGTGCCAGCAGTGAAGGGACTAGCGGCTCCTACGAGCAGTACTTC. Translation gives CASSEGTSGSYEQYF.

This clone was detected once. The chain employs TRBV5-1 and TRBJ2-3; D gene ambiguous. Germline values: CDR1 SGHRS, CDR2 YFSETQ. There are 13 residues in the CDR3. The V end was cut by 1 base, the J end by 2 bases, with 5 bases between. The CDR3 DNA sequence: TGCGCCAGCAGCTTGTTTAACACAGATACGCAGTATTTT. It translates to CASSLFNTDTQYF. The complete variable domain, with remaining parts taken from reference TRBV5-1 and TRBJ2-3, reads KAGVTQTPRYLIKTRGQQVTLSCSPISGHRSVSWYQQTPGQGLQFLFEYFSETQRNKGNFPGRFSGRQFSNSRSEMNVSTLELGDSALYLCASSLFNTDTQYFGPGTRLTVL.

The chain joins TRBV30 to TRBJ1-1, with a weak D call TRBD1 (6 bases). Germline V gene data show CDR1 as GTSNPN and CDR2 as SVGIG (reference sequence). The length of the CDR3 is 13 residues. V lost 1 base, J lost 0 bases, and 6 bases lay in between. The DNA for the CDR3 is TGTGCCTGGAGTGAGGGGGTGAACACTGAAGCTTTCTTT. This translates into CAWSEGVNTEAFF.

In DNA form, the CDR3 reads TGTGCCAGCAGTGAAGGGGCAGGGGGTAGCACTGAAGCTTTCTTT. It codes for CASSEGAGGSTEAFF. The rearrangement joins TRBV6-1 to TRBJ1-1; 7 bases fit TRBD1. The length of the CDR3 is 15 residues. Per germline, CDR1 MNHNS and CDR2 SASEGT. The junction had 6 bases not matched to a gene; V was cut back by 1 base and J by 4 bases.

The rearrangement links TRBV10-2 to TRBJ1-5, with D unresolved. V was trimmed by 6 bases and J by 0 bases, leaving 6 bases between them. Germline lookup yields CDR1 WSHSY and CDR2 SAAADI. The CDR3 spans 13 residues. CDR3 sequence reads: CASRPYSNQPQHF. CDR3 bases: TGCGCCAGCAGGCCCTATAGCAATCAGCCCCAGCATTTT.

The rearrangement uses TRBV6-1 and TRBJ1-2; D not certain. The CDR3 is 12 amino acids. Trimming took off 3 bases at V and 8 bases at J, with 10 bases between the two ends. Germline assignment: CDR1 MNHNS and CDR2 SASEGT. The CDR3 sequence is CASSDYLLGYTF. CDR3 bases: TGTGCCAGCAGTGACTACCTCTTAGGCTACACCTTC.

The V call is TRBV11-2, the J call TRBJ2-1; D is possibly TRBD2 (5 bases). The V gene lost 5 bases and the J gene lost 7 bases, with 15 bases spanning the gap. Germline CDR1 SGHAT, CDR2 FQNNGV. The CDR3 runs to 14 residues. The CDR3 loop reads CASSLPSGRNEQFF. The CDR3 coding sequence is TGTGCCAGCAGCCTACCAAGCGGAAGGAATGAGCAGTTCTTC.

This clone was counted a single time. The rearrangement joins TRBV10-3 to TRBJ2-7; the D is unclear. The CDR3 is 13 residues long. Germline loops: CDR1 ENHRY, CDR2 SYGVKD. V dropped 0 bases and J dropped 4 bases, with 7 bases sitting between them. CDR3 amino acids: CAISESITYEQYF. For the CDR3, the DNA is TGTGCCATCAGTGAGTCGATTACATACGAGCAGTACTTC.

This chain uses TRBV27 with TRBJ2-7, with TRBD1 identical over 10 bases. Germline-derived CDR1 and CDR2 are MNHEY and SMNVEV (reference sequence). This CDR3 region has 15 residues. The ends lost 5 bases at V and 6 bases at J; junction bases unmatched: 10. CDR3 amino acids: CASSIPGTGVVEQYF. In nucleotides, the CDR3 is TGTGCCAGCAGTATACCCGGGACAGGGGTGGTCGAGCAGTACTTC.

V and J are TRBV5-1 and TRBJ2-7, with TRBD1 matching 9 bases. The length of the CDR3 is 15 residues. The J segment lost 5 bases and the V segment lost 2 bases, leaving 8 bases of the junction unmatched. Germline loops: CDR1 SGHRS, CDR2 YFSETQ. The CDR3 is CASSLGQGLLDEQYF. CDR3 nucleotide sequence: TGCGCCAGCAGCTTAGGACAGGGGTTACTCGACGAGCAGTACTTC.

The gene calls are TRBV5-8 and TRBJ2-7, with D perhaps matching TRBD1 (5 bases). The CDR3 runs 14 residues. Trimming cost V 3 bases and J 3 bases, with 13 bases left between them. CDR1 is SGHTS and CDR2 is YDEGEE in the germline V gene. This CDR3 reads CASSWTSQSYEQYF. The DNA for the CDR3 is TGTGCCAGCAGCTGGACAAGTCAAAGCTACGAGCAGTACTTC.

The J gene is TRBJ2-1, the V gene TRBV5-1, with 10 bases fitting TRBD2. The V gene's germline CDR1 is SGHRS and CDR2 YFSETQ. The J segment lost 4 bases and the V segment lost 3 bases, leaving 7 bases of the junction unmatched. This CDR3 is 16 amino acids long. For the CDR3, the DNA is TGCGCCAGCAGCTGGACCGGGACTAGCGTTTACAATGAGCAGTTCTTC. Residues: CASSWTGTSVYNEQFF.

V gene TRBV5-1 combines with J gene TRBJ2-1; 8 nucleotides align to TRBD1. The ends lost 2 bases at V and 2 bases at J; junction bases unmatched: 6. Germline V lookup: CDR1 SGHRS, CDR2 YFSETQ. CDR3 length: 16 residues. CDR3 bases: TGCGCCAGCAGCTTCGACGGGACAGGAGCCTACAATGAGCAGTTCTTC. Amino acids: CASSFDGTGAYNEQFF. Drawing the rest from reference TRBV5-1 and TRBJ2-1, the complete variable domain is KAGVTQTPRYLIKTRGQQVTLSCSPISGHRSVSWYQQTPGQGLQFLFEYFSETQRNKGNFPGRFSGRQFSNSRSEMNVSTLELGDSALYLCASSFDGTGAYNEQFFGPGTRLTVL.

The CDR3 DNA reads as TGTGCCAGCAGCTTTTTAGTCGCAGATACGCAGTATTTT. The encoded protein is CASSFLVADTQYF. The chain links TRBV5-4 to TRBJ2-3; D gene uncertain. The CDR3 is 13 residues long. V lost 2 bases, J lost 4 bases, and 8 bases lay in between. The germline V gene encodes CDR1 SGHNT and CDR2 YYREEE (reference sequence).

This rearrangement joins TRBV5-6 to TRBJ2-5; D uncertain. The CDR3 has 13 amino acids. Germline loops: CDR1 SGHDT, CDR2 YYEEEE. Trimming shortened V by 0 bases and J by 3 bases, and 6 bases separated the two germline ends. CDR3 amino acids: CASSLGLEETQYF. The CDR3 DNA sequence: TGTGCCAGCAGCTTGGGACTGGAAGAGACCCAGTACTTC.

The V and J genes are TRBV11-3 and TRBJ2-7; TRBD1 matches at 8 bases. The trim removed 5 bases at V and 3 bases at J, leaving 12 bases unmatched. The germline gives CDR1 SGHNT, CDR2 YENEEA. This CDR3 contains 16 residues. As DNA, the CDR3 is TGTGCCAGCAGCCTCGGACAGGGTTTAGGTTACTACGAGCAGTACTTC. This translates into CASSLGQGLGYYEQYF.